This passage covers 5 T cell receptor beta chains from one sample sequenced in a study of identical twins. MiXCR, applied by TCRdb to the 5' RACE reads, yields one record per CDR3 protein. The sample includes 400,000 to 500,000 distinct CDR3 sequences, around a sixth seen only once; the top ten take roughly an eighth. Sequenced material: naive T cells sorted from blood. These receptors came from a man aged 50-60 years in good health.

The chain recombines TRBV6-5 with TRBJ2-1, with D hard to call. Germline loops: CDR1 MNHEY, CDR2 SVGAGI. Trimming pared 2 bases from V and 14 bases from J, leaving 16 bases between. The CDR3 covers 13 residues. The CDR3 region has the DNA TGTGCCAGCAGTTACCGGGCCGGTGGCTACGAGTTCTTC. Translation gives CASSYRAGGYEFF.

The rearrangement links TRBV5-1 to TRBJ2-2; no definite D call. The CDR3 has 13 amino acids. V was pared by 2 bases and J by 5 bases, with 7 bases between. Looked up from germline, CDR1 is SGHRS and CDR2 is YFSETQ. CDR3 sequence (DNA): TGCGCCAGCAGCTTCCCCCAAACCGGGGAGCTGTTTTTT. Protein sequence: CASSFPQTGELFF.

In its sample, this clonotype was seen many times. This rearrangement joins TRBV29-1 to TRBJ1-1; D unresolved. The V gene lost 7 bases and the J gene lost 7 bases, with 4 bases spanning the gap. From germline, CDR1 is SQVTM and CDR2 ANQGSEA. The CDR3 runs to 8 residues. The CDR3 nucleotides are TGCAGCGCCGATGAAGCTTTCTTT. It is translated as CSADEAFF. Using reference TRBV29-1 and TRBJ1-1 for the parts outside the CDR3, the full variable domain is SAVISQKPSRDICQRGTSLTIQCQVDSQVTMMFWYRQQPGQSLTLIATANQGSEATYESGFVIDKFPISRPNLTFSTLTVSNMSPEDSSIYLCSADEAFFGQGTRLTVV.

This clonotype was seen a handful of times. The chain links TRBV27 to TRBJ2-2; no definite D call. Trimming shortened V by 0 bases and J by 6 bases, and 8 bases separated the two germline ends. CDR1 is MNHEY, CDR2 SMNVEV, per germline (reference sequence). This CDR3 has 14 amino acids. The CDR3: CASSLSALAGELFF. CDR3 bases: TGTGCCAGCAGTTTATCGGCTTTGGCCGGGGAGCTGTTTTTT.

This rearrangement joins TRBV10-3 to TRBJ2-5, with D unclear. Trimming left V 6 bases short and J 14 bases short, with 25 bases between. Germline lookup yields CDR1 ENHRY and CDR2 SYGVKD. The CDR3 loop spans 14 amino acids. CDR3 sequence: CAISLGQPALTVYF. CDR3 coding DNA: TGTGCCATCAGCTTGGGCCAGCCCGCGTTAACAGTCTACTTC.